This is a list of T cell receptor beta chains from one sample in a study of blood T cells in healthy people across ages. MiXCR was run by TCRdb on the 5' RACE reads, yielding one entry per CDR3 protein. The table lists roughly 1 million distinct CDR3 sequences, 20% to 25% of them singletons. The sample was also linked to a second study, of T cells of mothers and their children.

The sample comprised blood. The receptors here all came from a girl aged 2 to 10 in good health. Each CDR3 is given with its conserved first and last residue. The D gene is left open where the match is weak. Size is omitted from some rows. Given values are once, few, many or a class for expanded clones.

-,TRBV11-2,-,TRBJ1-1,CASSLYQGLNTEAFF,TGTGCCAGCAGCTTATACCAGGGGTTGAACACTGAAGCTTTCTTT
few,TRBV20-1,TRBD1,TRBJ2-3,CSARETGGPDTQYF,TGCAGTGCTAGGGAAACAGGGGGCCCCGATACGCAGTATTTT
-,TRBV5-1,-,TRBJ2-2,CASSLSSQGPGELFF,TGCGCCAGCAGCTTGTCTTCCCAGGGACCCGGGGAGCTGTTTTTT
-,TRBV12-3/TRBV12-4,-,TRBJ2-7,CASSFWERMGFEQYF,TGTGCCAGCAGTTTTTGGGAACGGATGGGCTTCGAGCAGTACTTC
-,TRBV24-1,-,TRBJ2-4,CATSDEGDIQYF,TGTGCCACCAGTGACGAGGGGGACATTCAGTACTTC
-,TRBV29-1,-,TRBJ1-5,CSIKIGGSNQPQHF,TGCAGCATCAAAATCGGGGGGAGCAATCAGCCCCAGCATTTT
-,TRBV6-2/TRBV6-3,-,TRBJ2-2,CASSTTGTHTGELFF,TGTGCCAGCAGTACTACCGGGACTCACACCGGGGAGCTGTTTTTT
-,TRBV29-1,-,TRBJ1-1,CSLKLNTEAFF,TGCAGCTTAAAGTTGAACACTGAAGCTTTCTTT
few,TRBV7-9,TRBD2,TRBJ2-1,CASSDGRGDNEQFF,TGTGCCAGCAGCGACGGGCGGGGGGACAATGAGCAGTTCTTC
-,TRBV15,-,TRBJ2-2,CATRSIMRVLTGELFF,TGTGCCACCAGATCGATTATGAGGGTGCTCACCGGGGAGCTGTTTTTT
-,TRBV4-1,-,TRBJ2-1,CASGSDSYNEQFF,TGCGCCAGTGGGAGTGACTCCTACAATGAGCAGTTCTTC
many,TRBV4-1,-,TRBJ2-7,CASSQGNSYEQYF,TGTGCCAGCAGCCAAGGGAACTCCTACGAGCAGTACTTC
-,TRBV7-3,-,TRBJ2-1,CASSLLGAGDGNEQFF,TGTGCCAGCAGCTTACTGGGGGCCGGTGACGGCAATGAGCAGTTCTTC
many,TRBV28,-,TRBJ1-6,CASSLRQGNSPLHF,TGTGCCAGCAGTTTAAGGCAGGGGAATTCACCCCTCCACTTT
-,TRBV11-1,-,TRBJ1-1,CASSHGVYTEALF,TGTGCCAGCAGTCATGGGGTGTACACTGAAGCTCTCTTT
few,TRBV5-6,TRBD1,TRBJ1-1,CASSLGQGDFGTEAFF,TGTGCCAGCAGCTTAGGACAGGGGGATTTCGGCACTGAAGCTTTCTTT
-,TRBV28,TRBD1,TRBJ1-4,CASSRDRGQEKLFF,TGTGCCAGCAGCCGAGACAGGGGGCAAGAAAAACTGTTTTTT
few,TRBV6-5,-,TRBJ2-2,CASTQSPDTGELFF,TGTGCCAGCACGCAGTCTCCGGACACCGGGGAGCTGTTTTTT
few,TRBV7-9,-,TRBJ1-2,CASSLVTSSLRDGYTF,TGTGCCAGCAGCTTAGTGACCAGTTCCTTACGGGATGGCTACACCTTC
-,TRBV20-1,-,TRBJ2-2,CSARIRGLRTGELFF,TGCAGTGCTAGAATAAGAGGGCTGAGGACCGGGGAGCTGTTTTTT
few,TRBV3-1,-,TRBJ2-1,CASSQDQRSVSYNEQFF,TGTGCCAGCAGCCAAGATCAGAGGAGCGTTTCCTACAATGAGCAGTTCTTC
-,TRBV4-2,-,TRBJ2-5,CASSQGSSLPETQYF,TGTGCCAGCAGCCAAGGAAGTAGTTTGCCAGAGACCCAGTACTTC
few,TRBV2,-,TRBJ2-1,CASGRGGRDNEQFF,TGTGCCAGCGGTAGGGGGGGGAGGGACAATGAGCAGTTCTTC
few,TRBV4-3,-,TRBJ2-2,CASSPGRTDTNTGELFF,TGCGCCAGCAGCCCTGGTAGAACAGATACGAACACCGGGGAGCTGTTTTTT